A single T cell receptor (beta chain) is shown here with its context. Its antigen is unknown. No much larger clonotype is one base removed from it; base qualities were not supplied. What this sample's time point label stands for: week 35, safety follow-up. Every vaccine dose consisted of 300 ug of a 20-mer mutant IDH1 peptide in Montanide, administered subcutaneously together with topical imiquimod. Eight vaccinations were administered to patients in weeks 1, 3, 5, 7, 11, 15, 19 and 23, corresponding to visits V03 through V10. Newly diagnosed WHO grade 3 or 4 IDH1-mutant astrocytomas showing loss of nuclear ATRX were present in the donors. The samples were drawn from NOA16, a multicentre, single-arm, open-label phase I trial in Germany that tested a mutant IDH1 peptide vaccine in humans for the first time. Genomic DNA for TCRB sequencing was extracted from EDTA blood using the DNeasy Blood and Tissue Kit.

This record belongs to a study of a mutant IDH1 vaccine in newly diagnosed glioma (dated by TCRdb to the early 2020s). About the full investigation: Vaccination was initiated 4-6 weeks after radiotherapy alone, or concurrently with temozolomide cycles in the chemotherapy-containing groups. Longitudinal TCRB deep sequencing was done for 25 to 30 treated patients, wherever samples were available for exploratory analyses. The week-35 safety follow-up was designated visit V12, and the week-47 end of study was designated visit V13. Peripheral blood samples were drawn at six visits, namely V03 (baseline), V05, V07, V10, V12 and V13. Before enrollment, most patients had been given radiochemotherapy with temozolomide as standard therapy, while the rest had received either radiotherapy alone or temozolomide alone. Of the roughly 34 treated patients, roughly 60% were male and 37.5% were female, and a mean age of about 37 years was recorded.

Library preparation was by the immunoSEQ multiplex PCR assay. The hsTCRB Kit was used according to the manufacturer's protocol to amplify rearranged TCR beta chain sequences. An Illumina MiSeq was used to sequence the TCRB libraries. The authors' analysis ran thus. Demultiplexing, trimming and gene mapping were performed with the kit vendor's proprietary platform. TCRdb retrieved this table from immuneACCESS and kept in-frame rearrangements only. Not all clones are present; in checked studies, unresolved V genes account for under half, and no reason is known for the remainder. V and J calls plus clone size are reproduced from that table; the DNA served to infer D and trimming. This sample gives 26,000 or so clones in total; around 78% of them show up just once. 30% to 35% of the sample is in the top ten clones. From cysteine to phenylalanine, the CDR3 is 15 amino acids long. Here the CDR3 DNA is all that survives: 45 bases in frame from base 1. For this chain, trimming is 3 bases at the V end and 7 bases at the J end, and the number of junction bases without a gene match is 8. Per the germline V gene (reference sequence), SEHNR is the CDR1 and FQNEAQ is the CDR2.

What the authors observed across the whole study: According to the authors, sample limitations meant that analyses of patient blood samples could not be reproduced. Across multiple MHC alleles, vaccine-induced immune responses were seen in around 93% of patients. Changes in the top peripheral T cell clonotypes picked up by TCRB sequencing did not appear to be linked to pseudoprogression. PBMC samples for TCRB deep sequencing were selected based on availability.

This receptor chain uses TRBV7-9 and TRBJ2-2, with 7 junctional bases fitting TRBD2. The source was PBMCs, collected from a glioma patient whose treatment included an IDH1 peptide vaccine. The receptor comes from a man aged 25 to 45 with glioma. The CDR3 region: CASSLAGVTVGELFF. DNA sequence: TGTGCCAGCAGCTTGGCGGGAGTTACGGTCGGGGAGCTGTTTTTT.